The source of this T cell receptor (beta chain) is a study of beta chain features in type 1 diabetes. Findings of the study overall: Moderately but significantly shorter TCRB CDR3s were found in Type 1 diabetes patients in all four CD4+ subsets.

All of the isolated RNA was reverse transcribed, so expressed TCRB transcripts were sequenced. Generated by immunoSEQ multiplex PCR, the TCRdb table keeps only in-frame clones and is missing some. The profile shows about 650,000 clones, over 10% of them singletons. V was trimmed by 6 bases and J by 1 base, leaving 5 bases between them. CDR1 is SGHAT and CDR2 is FQNNGV in the germline V gene. CDR3 length: 12 amino acids. This clone was seen more than once but under ten times. Its antigen is unknown. This sample also contains other DNA sequences that code for the same CDR3. The sequenced sample consisted of naive CD4+ T cells from blood. This rearrangement joins TRBV11-2 to TRBJ2-3; D not resolved. This clonotype was obtained from a man aged 30 to 45 with type 1 diabetes. CDR3 nucleotides: TGTGCCAGCAGTCTGGGCACAGATACGCAGTATTTT. It codes for CASSLGTDTQYF.